This T cell receptor beta chain was profiled in a study of cytomegalovirus exposure and HLA in healthy donors. The CDR3 spans 14 residues. Germline V gene data show CDR1 as SGHRS and CDR2 as YFSETQ. The V end was cut by 5 bases, the J end by 0 bases, with 12 bases between. Comments on this clone: Its cognate antigen is unknown.

Points from the study as a whole: TCR clusters originating in the first cohort tended to co-occur in the roughly 130 validation repertoires, according to a later analysis.

The table came from immunoSEQ multiplex PCR; TCRdb's copy has only in-frame clones and leaves some out. The table has about 200,000 clones, around four fifths seen once; the top ten hold 4.5% to 6%. Material for sequencing was PBMCs. The TCR was taken from a young woman in good health and CMV-seronegative. The chain carries TRBV5-1 and TRBJ2-7; D might be TRBD1 or TRBD2, each matching 5 bases. The CDR3 loop reads CASRYGTGSYEQYF. DNA for the CDR3: TGCGCCAGCAGGTACGGGACGGGCTCCTACGAGCAGTACTTC.